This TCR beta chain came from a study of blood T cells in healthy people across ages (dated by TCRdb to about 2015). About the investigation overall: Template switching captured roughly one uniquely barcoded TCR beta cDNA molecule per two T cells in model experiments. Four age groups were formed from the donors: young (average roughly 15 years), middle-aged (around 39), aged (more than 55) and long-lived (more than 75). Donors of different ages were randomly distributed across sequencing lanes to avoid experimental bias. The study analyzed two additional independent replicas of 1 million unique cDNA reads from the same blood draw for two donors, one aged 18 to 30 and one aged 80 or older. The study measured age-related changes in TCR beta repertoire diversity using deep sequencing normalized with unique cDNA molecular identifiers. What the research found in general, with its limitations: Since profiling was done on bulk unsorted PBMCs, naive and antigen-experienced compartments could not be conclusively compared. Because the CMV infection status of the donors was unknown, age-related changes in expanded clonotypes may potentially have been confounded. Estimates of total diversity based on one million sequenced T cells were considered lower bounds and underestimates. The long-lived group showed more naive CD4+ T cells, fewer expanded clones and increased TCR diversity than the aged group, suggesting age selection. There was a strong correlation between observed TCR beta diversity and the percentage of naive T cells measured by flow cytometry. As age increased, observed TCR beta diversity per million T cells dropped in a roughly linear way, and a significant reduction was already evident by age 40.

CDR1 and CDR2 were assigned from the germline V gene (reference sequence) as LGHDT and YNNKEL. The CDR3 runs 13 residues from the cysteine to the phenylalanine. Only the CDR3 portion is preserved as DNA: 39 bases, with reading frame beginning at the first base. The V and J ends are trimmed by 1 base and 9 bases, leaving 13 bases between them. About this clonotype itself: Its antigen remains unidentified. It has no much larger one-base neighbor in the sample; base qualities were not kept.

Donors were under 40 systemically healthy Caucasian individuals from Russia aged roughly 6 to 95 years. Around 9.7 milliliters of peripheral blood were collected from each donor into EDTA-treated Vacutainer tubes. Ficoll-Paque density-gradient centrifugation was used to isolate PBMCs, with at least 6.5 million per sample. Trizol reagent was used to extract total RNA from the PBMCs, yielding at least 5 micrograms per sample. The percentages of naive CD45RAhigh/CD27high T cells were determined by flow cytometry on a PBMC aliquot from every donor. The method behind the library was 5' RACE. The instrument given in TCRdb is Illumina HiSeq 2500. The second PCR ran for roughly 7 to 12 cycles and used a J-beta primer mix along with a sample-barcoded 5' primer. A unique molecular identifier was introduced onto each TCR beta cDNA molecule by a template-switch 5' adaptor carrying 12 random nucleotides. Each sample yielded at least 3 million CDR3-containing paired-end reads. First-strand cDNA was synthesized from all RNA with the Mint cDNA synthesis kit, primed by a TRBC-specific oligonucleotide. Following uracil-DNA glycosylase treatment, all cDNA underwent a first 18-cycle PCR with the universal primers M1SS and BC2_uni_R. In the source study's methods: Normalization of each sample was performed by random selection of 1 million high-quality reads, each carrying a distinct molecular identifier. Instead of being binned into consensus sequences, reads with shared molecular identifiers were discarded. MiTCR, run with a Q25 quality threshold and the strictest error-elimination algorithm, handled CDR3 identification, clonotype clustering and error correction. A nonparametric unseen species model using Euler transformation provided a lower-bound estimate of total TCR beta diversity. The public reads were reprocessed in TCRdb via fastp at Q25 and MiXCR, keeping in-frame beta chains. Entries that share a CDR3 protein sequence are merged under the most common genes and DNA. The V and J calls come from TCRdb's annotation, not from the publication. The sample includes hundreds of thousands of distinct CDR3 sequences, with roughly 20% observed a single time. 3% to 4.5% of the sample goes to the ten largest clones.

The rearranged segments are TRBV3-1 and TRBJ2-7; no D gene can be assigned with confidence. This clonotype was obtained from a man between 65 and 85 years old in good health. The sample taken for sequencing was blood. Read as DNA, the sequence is TGTGCCAGCAGCCAAGTAGGCGGTACGGGGCAGTACTTC. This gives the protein CASSQVGGTGQYF.